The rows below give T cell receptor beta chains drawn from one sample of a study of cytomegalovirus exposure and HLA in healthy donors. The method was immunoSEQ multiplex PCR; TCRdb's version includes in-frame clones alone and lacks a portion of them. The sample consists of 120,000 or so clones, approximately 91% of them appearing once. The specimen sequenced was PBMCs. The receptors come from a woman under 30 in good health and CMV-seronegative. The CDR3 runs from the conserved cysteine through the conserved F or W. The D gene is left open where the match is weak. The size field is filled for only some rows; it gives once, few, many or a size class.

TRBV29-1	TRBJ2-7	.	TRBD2	CSVGGLAGAHEQYF	TGCAGCGTTGGAGGACTAGCGGGAGCACATGAGCAGTACTTC
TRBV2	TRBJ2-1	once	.	CASSRTEVYNEQFF	TGTGCCAGCAGTAGGACAGAAGTTTACAATGAGCAGTTCTTC
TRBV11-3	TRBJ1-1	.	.	CASSPRTKNTEAFF	TGTGCCAGCAGCCCCCGGACAAAGAACACTGAAGCTTTCTTT
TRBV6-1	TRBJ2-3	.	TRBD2	CASSEPHSGRAGDTQYF	TGTGCCAGCAGTGAACCGCATAGCGGGAGGGCCGGGGATACGCAGTATTTT
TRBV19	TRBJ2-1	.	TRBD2	CASSIPGTSGIYEQFF	TGTGCCAGTAGTATCCCCGGGACTAGCGGGATCTATGAGCAGTTCTTC
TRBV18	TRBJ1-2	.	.	CASSPSDTSGYTF	TGTGCCAGCTCACCTTCGGACACCTCCGGCTACACCTTC
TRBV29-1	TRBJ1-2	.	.	CSVGLNYGYTF	TGCAGCGTTGGGCTGAACTATGGCTACACCTTC
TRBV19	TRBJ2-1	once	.	CASSIPSRHEQFF	TGTGCCAGTAGTATCCCTAGCAGGCATGAGCAGTTCTTC
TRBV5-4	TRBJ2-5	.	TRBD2	CASSQMGLAGGFRRETQYF	TGTGCCAGCAGCCAAATGGGACTAGCGGGAGGGTTTCGGAGAGAGACCCAGTACTTC
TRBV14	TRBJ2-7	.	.	CASSRIRDMLNF	TGTGCCAGCAGCCGTATCCGGGACATGTTGAACTTC
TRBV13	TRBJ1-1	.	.	CASSSTRGEENTEAFF	TGTGCCAGCAGCTCGACCCGCGGGGAAGAGAACACTGAAGCTTTCTTT
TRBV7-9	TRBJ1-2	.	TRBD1	CASSVGAAGQGFPGYTF	TGTGCCAGCAGCGTAGGAGCGGCTGGACAGGGGTTCCCGGGCTACACCTTC
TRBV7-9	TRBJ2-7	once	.	CASSFTENYEQYF	TGTGCCAGCAGCTTTACGGAGAACTACGAGCAGTACTTC
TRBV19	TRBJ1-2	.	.	CASSIRREGRDYGYTF	TGTGCCAGTAGTATCCGCCGGGAGGGCAGAGACTATGGCTACACCTTC
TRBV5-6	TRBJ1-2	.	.	CASSSTSLQGYGYTF	TGTGCCAGCAGCTCAACTTCACTCCAGGGCTATGGCTACACCTTC
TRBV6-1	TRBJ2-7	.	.	CASSEKPGGLLNYEQYF	TGTGCCAGCAGTGAAAAGCCCGGGGGACTGTTGAACTACGAGCAGTACTTC
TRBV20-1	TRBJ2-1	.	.	CSARSPDEQFF	TGCAGTGCTAGGAGCCCGGATGAGCAGTTCTTC
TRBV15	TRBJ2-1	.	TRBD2	CATSRGGLADNEQFF	TGTGCCACCAGCAGAGGGGGACTAGCGGACAATGAGCAGTTCTTC
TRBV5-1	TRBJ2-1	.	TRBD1	CASSSGTGFDEQFF	TGCGCCAGCAGCTCCGGGACAGGGTTCGATGAGCAGTTCTTC
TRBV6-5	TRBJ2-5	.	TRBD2	CASSYSAGGPGETQYF	TGTGCCAGCAGTTACTCGGCGGGAGGGCCGGGAGAGACCCAGTACTTC
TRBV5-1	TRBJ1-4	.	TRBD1	CASGQGDGDEKLFF	TGCGCCAGCGGACAGGGGGATGGGGATGAAAAACTGTTTTTT
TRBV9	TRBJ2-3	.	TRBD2	CASSGGTSDNTDTQYF	TGTGCCAGCAGCGGCGGGACTAGCGATAACACAGATACGCAGTATTTT
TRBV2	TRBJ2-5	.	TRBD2	CASSEGTSAQETQYF	TGTGCCAGCAGTGAAGGGACTAGCGCTCAAGAGACCCAGTACTTC
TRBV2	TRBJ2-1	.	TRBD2	CASVREVHNEQFF	TGTGCCAGCGTTCGGGAGGTACACAATGAGCAGTTCTTC
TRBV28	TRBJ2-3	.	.	CASSWGRSTDTQYF	TGTGCCAGCAGTTGGGGCAGAAGCACAGATACGCAGTATTTT
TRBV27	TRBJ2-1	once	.	CASRGGDGEQFF	TGTGCCAGCAGAGGGGGGGATGGTGAGCAGTTCTTC
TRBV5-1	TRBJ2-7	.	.	CASSPPGYEQYF	TGCGCCAGCAGCCCCCCGGGTTACGAGCAGTACTTC
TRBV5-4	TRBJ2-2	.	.	CASSLRLAGGELFF	TGTGCCAGCAGCTTGAGGCTAGCTGGTGGGGAGCTGTTTTTT
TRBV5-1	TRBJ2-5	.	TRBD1	CASRSGTALLETQYF	TGCGCCAGCCGCTCCGGGACAGCCCTCCTGGAGACCCAGTACTTC
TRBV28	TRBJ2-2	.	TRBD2	CARRIAGAKNTGELFF	TGTGCCAGAAGAATAGCGGGAGCAAAGAACACCGGGGAGCTGTTTTTT
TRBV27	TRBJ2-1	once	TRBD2	CASSPPGGRVNEQFF	TGTGCCAGCAGTCCCCCTGGCGGGAGAGTCAATGAGCAGTTCTTC
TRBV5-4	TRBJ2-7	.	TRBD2	CASSTWTSRAYEQYF	TGTGCCAGCAGCACCTGGACTAGCAGGGCTTACGAGCAGTACTTC
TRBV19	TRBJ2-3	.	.	CASSEHAPSRDTQYF	TGTGCCAGTAGTGAGCATGCCCCTTCTAGGGATACGCAGTATTTT
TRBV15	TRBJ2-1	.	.	CATSITEGWRPYNEQFF	TGTGCCACCAGCATAACCGAAGGTTGGCGGCCCTACAATGAGCAGTTCTTC
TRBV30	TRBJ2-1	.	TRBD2	CAWRRGLAGGVYNEQFF	TGTGCCTGGAGACGAGGACTAGCGGGGGGAGTGTACAATGAGCAGTTCTTC
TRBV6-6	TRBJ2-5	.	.	CASSYAGNPGETQYF	TGTGCCAGCAGTTACGCCGGGAATCCGGGGGAGACCCAGTACTTC
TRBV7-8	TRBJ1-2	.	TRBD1	CASSINRGGNYGYTF	TGTGCCAGCAGCATAAACAGGGGGGGAAACTATGGCTACACCTTC
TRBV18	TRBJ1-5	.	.	CASSEGQGHSNQPQHF	TGTGCCAGCTCCGAAGGCCAGGGTCATAGCAATCAGCCCCAGCATTTT
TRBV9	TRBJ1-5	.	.	CASSETTDQPQHF	TGTGCCAGCAGCGAGACTACGGATCAGCCCCAGCATTTT
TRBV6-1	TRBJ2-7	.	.	CASSAGLSYEQYF	TGTGCCAGCAGTGCAGGTCTCTCCTACGAGCAGTACTTC
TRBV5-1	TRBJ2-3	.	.	CASSLAVGNTDTQYF	TGCGCCAGCAGCTTGGCCGTGGGCAACACAGATACGCAGTATTTT
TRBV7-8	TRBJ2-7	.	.	CASSSAGGPGYEQYF	TGTGCCAGCAGCTCCGCGGGCGGACCTGGCTACGAGCAGTACTTC
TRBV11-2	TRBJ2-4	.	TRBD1	CASSLDFGTGEAKNIQYF	TGTGCCAGCAGCTTAGATTTTGGGACAGGGGAAGCCAAAAACATTCAGTACTTC
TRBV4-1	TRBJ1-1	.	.	CASSQASAEDTEAFF	TGCGCCAGCAGCCAAGCGAGTGCAGAGGACACTGAAGCTTTCTTT
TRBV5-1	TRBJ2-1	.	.	CASSLAGRYNEQFF	TGCGCCAGCAGCTTGGCAGGTCGGTACAATGAGCAGTTCTTC